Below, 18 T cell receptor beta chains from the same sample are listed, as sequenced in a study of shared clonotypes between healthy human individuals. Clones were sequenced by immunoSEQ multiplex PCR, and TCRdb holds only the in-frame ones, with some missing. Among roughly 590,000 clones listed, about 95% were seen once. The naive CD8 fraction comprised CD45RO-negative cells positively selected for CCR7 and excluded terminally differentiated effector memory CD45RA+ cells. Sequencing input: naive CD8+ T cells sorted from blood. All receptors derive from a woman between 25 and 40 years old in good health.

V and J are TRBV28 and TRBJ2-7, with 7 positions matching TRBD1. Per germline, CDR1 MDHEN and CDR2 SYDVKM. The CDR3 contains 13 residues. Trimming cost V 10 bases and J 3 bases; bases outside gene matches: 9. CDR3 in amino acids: CATSGQAVYEQYF. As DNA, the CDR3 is TGTGCCACCTCCGGACAGGCGGTCTACGAGCAGTACTTC.

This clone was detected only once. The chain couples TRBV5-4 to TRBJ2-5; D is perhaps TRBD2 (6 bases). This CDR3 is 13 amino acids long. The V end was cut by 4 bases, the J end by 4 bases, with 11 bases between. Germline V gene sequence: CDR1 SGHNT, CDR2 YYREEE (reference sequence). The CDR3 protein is CASSTPGLETQYF. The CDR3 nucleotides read TGTGCCAGCAGCACCCCGGGACTAGAGACCCAGTACTTC.

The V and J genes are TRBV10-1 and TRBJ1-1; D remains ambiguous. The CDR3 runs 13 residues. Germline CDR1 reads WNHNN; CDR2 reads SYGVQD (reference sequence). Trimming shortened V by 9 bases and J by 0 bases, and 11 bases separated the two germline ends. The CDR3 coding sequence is TGCGCCAGTTCAGTAGGGATGAACACTGAAGCTTTCTTT. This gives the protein CASSVGMNTEAFF.

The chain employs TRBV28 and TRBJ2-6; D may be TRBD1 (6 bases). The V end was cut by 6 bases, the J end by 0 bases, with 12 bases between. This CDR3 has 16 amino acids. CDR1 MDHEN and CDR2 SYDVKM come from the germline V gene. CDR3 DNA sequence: TGTGCCAGCAGCTTGGGACACCTCTCTGGGGCCAACGTCCTGACTTTC. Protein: CASSLGHLSGANVLTF.

The CDR3 sequence: CASSINPPNEQYF. CDR3 in DNA: TGTGCCAGTAGTATAAACCCTCCAAACGAGCAGTACTTC. This chain links TRBV19 with TRBJ2-7; no definite D call. Per germline, CDR1 LNHDA and CDR2 SQIVND (reference sequence). V was shortened by 2 bases and J by 5 bases, with 10 bases between the two germline ends. The CDR3 length is 13 residues. The whole variable domain, remainder taken from reference TRBV19 and TRBJ2-7, is DGGITQSPKYLFRKEGQNVTLSCEQNLNHDAMYWYRQDPGQGLRLIYYSQIVNDFQKGDIAEGYSVSREKKESFPLTVTSAQKNPTAFYLCASSINPPNEQYFGPGTRLTVT.

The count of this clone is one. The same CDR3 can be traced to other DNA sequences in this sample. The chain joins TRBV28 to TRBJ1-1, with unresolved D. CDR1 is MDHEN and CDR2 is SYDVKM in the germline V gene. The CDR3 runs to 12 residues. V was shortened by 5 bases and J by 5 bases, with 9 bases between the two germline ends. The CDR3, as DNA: TGTGCCAGCAGTCCCGATGGAACTGAAGCTTTCTTT. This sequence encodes CASSPDGTEAFF.

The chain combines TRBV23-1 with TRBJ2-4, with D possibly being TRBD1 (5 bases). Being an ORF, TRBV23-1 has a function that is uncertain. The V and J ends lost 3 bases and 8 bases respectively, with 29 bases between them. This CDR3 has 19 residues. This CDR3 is CASSHSWQGNRPEWDIQYF. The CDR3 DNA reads TGCGCCAGCAGTCACTCCTGGCAGGGTAATAGGCCCGAGTGGGACATTCAGTACTTC.

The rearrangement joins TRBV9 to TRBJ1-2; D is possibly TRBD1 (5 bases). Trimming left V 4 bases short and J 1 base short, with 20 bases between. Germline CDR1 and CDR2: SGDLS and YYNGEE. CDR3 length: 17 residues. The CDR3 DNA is TGTGCCAGCAGCCCTTCGTCGGGGCCGGATTTTAACTATGGCTACACCTTC. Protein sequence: CASSPSSGPDFNYGYTF.

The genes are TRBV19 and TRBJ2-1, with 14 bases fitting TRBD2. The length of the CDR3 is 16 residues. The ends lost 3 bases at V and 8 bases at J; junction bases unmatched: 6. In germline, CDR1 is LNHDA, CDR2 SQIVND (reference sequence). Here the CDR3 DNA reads TGTGCCAGTAGTATCGGACTAGCGGGAGGAGTGCATGAGCAGTTCTTC. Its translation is CASSIGLAGGVHEQFF.

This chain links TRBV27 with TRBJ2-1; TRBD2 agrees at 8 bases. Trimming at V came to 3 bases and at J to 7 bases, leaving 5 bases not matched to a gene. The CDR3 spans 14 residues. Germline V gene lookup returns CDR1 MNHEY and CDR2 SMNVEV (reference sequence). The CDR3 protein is CASSFAGGRNEQFF. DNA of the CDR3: TGTGCCAGCAGTTTTGCGGGAGGAAGGAATGAGCAGTTCTTC.

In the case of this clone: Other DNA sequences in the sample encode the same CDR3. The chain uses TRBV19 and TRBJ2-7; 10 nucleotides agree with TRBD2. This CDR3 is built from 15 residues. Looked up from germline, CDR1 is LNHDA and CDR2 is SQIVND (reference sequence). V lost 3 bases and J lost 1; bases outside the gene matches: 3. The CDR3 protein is CASSIASGRSYEQYF. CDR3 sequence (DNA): TGTGCCAGTAGTATCGCTAGCGGGAGATCCTACGAGCAGTACTTC.

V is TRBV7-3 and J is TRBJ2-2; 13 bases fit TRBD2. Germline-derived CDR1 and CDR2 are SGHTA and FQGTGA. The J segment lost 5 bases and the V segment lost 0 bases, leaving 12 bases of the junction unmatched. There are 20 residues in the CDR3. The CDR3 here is CASSLTWTSGSPRGTGELFF. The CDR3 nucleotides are TGTGCCAGCAGCTTAACTTGGACTAGCGGGAGTCCGAGGGGGACCGGGGAGCTGTTTTTT. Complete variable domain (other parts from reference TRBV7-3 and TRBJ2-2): GAGVSQTPSNKVTEKGKYVELRCDPISGHTALYWYRQSLGQGPEFLIYFQGTGAADDSGLPNDRFFAVRPEGSVSTLKIQRTERGDSAVYLCASSLTWTSGSPRGTGELFFGEGSRLTVL.

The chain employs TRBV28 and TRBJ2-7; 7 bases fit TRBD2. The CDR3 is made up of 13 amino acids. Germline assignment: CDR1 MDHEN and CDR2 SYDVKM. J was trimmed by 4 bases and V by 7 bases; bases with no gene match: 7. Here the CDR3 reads CASTGTNNYEQYF. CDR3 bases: TGTGCCAGCACCGGGACTAACAATTACGAGCAGTACTTC. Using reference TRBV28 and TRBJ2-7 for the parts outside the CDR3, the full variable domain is DVKVTQSSRYLVKRTGEKVFLECVQDMDHENMFWYRQDPGLGLRLIYFSYDVKMKEKGDIPEGYSVSREKKERFSLILESASTNQTSMYLCASTGTNNYEQYFGPGTRLTVT.

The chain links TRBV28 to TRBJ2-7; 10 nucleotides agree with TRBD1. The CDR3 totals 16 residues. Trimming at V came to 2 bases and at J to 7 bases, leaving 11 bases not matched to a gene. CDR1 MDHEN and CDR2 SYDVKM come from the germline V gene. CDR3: CASSLMGMGQGREQYF. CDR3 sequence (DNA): TGTGCCAGCAGTTTAATGGGTATGGGACAGGGGCGTGAGCAGTACTTC.

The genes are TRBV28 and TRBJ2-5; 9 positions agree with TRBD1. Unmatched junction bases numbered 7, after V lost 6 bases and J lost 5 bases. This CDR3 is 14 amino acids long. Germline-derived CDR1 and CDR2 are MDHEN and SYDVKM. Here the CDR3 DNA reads TGTGCCAGCAGCCCGGGACAGGGTCTGGAGACCCAGTACTTC. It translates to CASSPGQGLETQYF.

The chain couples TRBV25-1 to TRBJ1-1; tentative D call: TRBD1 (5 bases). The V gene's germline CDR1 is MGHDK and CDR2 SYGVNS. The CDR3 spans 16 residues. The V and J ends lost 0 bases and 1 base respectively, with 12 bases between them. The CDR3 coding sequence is TGTGCCAGCAGTGAATATACTCGACAGAAGAACACTGAAGCTTTCTTT. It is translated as CASSEYTRQKNTEAFF.

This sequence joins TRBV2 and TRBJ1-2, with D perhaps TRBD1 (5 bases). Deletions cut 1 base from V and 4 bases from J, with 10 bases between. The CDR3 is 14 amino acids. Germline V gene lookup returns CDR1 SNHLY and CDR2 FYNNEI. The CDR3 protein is CASSEGRDGYGYTF. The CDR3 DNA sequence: TGTGCCAGCAGTGAAGGTCGGGACGGCTATGGCTACACCTTC.

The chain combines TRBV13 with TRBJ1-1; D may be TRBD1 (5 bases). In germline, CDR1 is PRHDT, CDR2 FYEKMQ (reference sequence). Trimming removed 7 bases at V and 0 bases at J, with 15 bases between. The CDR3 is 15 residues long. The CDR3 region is CASTPDLGVNTEAFF. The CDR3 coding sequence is TGTGCCAGCACCCCCGACCTGGGGGTGAACACTGAAGCTTTCTTT. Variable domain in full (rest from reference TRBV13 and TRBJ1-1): AAGVIQSPRHLIKEKRETATLKCYPIPRHDTVYWYQQGPGQDPQFLISFYEKMQSDKGSIPDRFSAQQFSDYHSELNMSSLELGDSALYFCASTPDLGVNTEAFFGQGTRLTVV.